Reported below is one T cell receptor (beta chain). The sample comes from a study of blood T cell repertoires in COVID-19. As for the study in general: Samples representing acute and convalescent COVID-19 were sourced from the United States, Italy and Spain. Nucleic acid was either cDNA or gDNA, and it came from T cells, B-cell-depleted T cells, or PBMCs.

J lost 8 bases, V lost 4 bases, and 8 bases had no gene match. The CDR3 runs to 14 residues. In germline, CDR1 is SGHRS, CDR2 YFSETQ. Per the authors' pipeline: Counts of nucleated cells, estimated from reference gene primer amplification, were obtained. Method: immunoSEQ multiplex PCR; TCRdb's copy keeps in-frame clones and lacks some. V, J and clone size derive from that table, while D and trimming were established from the DNA sequence. In the table there are about 190,000 clones, around 80% of which are singletons. The TCR was taken from a woman of 80 years or more with active or convalescent COVID-19. The sequencing sample was made of peripheral blood. The chain recombines TRBV5-1 with TRBJ2-4; the match to TRBD1 covers 8 bases. CDR3 bases: TGCGCCAGCAGCCTACAGGGGGAATCGGACATTCAGTACTTC. Protein sequence: CASSLQGESDIQYF.